This passage covers 8 T cell receptor beta chains from one sample sequenced in a study. TCRdb re-called the RT-PCR reads with MiXCR, one entry per CDR3 protein. The sample lists 550,000 to 750,000 distinct CDR3 sequences, 14% occurring once. Sequencing input: memory CD4+ T cells from blood. These receptors all come from a female donor in good health, serving as a healthy control.

The CDR3 DNA is TGTGCCAGTGGAGATTGGGGTGAATACACCATATATTTT. It translates to CASGDWGEYTIYF. The chain is built from TRBV19 and TRBJ1-3; no firm D call. Trimming left V 8 bases short and J 8 bases short, with 16 bases between. Per the germline V gene, CDR1 is LNHDA and CDR2 is SQIVND (reference sequence). The CDR3 contains 13 residues.

The chain recombines TRBV7-9 with TRBJ2-1, with 7 nucleotides matching TRBD1. This CDR3 spans 16 amino acids. Unmatched junction bases numbered 8, after V lost 4 bases and J lost 2 bases. Germline V gives CDR1 SEHNR, CDR2 FQNEAQ (reference sequence). CDR3 residues: CASSSFTTGTYNEQFF. In DNA form, the CDR3 reads TGTGCCAGCAGCTCATTCACGACAGGGACCTACAATGAGCAGTTCTTC.

The CDR3 DNA sequence: TGTGCCGGGCAGGGGGCAGGAAATTCACCCCTCCACTTT. Residues: CAGQGAGNSPLHF. The chain joins TRBV2 to TRBJ1-6; 8 bases align to TRBD1. This CDR3 region has 13 residues. Germline loops: CDR1 SNHLY, CDR2 FYNNEI. Germline trimming cut 11 bases from V and 7 bases from J; bases unmatched to any gene: 7.

The sample holds many counts of this clonotype. The J gene is TRBJ2-5, the V gene TRBV4-3; maybe TRBD1 (6 bases). Germline CDR1 is LGHNA and CDR2 is YSLEER. The V and J ends lost 3 bases and 0 bases respectively, with 8 bases between them. This CDR3 is built from 14 residues. In DNA form, the CDR3 reads TGCGCCAGCAGCCAGGGACAAAACCAAGAGACCCAGTACTTC. It yields the protein CASSQGQNQETQYF.

This clonotype was recorded many times. The J gene is TRBJ2-2, the V gene TRBV27, with D tentatively TRBD1 (7 bases). CDR1 and CDR2 from the germline V gene are MNHEY and SMNVEV (reference sequence). The CDR3 has 15 amino acids. Trimming removed 5 bases from V and 0 bases from J, with 10 bases in between. CDR3 residues: CASSAGQTNTGELFF. The CDR3 region has the DNA TGTGCCAGCAGTGCGGGACAGACGAACACCGGGGAGCTGTTTTTT.

This clonotype showed up just a few times. The rearrangement joins TRBV18 to TRBJ2-3; possible D gene TRBD1, 5 bases. The CDR3 is 15 amino acids. Trimming removed 0 bases from V and 5 bases from J, with 12 bases in between. The germline V gene encodes CDR1 KGHSH and CDR2 LQKENI. CDR3 nucleotide sequence: TGTGCCAGCTCACCACCGAACCAGGGTGGAGATACGCAGTATTTT. Translating it yields CASSPPNQGGDTQYF.

The DNA of the CDR3 is TGTGCCAGTAGCCAATCACGGGGGCCCCAGCATTTT. It specifies CASSQSRGPQHF. The chain employs TRBV19 and TRBJ1-5; D unresolved. The CDR3 is 12 amino acids. Germline V gene data show CDR1 as LNHDA and CDR2 as SQIVND (reference sequence). Trimming left V 6 bases short and J 9 bases short, with 12 bases between.

This clonotype was recorded many times. The chain is built from TRBV12-3 or TRBV12-4 and TRBJ2-3; TRBD1 might be the D (5 bases). This CDR3 is built from 14 residues. V lost 1 base, J lost 3 bases, and 8 bases lay in between. The CDR3 sequence is CASSLGQTTDTQYF. CDR3 coding DNA: TGTGCCAGCAGTTTAGGACAGACAACAGATACGCAGTATTTT.